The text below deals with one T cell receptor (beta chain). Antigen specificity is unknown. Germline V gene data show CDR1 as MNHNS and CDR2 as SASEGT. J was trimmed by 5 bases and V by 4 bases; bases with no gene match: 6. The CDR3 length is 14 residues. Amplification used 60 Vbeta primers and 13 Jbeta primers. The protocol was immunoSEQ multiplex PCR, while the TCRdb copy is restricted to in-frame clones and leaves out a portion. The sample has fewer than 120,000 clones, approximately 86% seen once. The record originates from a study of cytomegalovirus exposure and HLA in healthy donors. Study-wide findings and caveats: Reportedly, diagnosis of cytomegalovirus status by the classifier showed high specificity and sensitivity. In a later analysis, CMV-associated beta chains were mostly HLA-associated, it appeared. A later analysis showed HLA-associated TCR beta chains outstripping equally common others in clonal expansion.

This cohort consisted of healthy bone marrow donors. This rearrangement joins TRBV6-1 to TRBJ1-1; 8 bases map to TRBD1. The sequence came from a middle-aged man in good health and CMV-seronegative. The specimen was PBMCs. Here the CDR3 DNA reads TGTGCCAGCAGTGGACAGGGGAGGGGGACTGAAGCTTTCTTT. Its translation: CASSGQGRGTEAFF.